The T cell receptor beta chain under discussion was sequenced for a study of beta chain features in type 1 diabetes. Points on this clone: The antigen remains unidentified.

The V gene's germline CDR1 is LGHNA and CDR2 YSLEER. CDR3 length equals 15 residues. Trimming stripped 0 bases from V and 7 bases from J, with 15 bases between. Isolated RNA was reverse transcribed in full, so expressed TCRB transcripts were sequenced. Sequencing of naive, central memory and regulatory T cell samples gave an average of about 3.57 million reads. Assay: immunoSEQ multiplex PCR; the TCRdb copy retains only in-frame clones and omits some. The sample lists about 340,000 clones; less than 15% were seen once. Study conclusions and caveats: Type 1 diabetes patients showed a moderate but significant shortening of TCRB CDR3s in all four CD4+ subsets.

The authors took one heparinised blood draw, averaging about 120 mL, from each donor. The sequencing input was naive CD4+ T cells from blood. V and J are TRBV4-3 and TRBJ1-2; D gene uncertain. This receptor was taken from a woman aged 18-29 years with type 1 diabetes. CDR3 sequence: CASSQEYNVPGGYTF. DNA for the CDR3: TGCGCCAGCAGCCAAGAATACAACGTCCCTGGTGGCTACACCTTC.